These T cell receptor beta chains were read from a single sample in a study of PD-1 blockade in mismatch repair-deficient tumors. Data came from immunoSEQ multiplex PCR; TCRdb stores just in-frame clones and leaves some out. The sample has roughly 38,000 clones, 65% to 85% seen once; the top ten hold about 1%. Sequences were derived from PBMCs, sampled 38 to 40 weeks after starting pembrolizumab. Receptors were obtained from an adult with mismatch repair-deficient cancer. Each CDR3 is given with its conserved first and last residue. Each record gives: D gene, clone size, J gene, V gene, CDR3 protein, CDR3 DNA. A D gene is named only where the DNA matches it firmly. For some rows the clone size is stated as once, few or many, or as a class when expanded; others skip it.

TRBD1 . TRBJ2-3 TRBV10-1 CASSDQQGGLGTQYF TGCGCCAGCAGTGATCAACAGGGGGGTTTGGGTACGCAGTATTTT
TRBD1 few TRBJ1-5 TRBV19 CASRRQGRQPQHF TGTGCCAGTCGAAGACAGGGCCGTCAGCCCCAGCATTTT
TRBD2 . TRBJ2-3 TRBV19 CASSPLGGSGTTQYF TGTGCCAGTAGTCCCCTGGGTGGTAGCGGGACTACGCAGTATTTT
. . TRBJ1-1 TRBV9 CASSVGRVGTEAFF TGTGCCAGCAGCGTAGGACGGGTGGGCACTGAAGCTTTCTTT
TRBD2 . TRBJ2-2 TRBV5-1 CASSPGTSGRPEVTGELFF TGCGCCAGCAGCCCCGGGACTAGCGGGAGGCCCGAGGTTACCGGGGAGCTGTTTTTT
TRBD2 . TRBJ2-1 TRBV7-6 CASSRRTSGAPNEQFF TGTGCCAGCAGCCGTCGGACTAGCGGTGCTCCCAATGAGCAGTTCTTC
TRBD2 . TRBJ2-7 TRBV28 CASKTGLAGGRVNEQYF TGTGCCAGCAAGACCGGACTAGCGGGAGGGCGAGTTAACGAGCAGTACTTC
. . TRBJ1-2 TRBV30 CAWSTSGYGYTF TGTGCCTGGAGTACATCAGGCTATGGCTACACCTTC
. . TRBJ2-5 TRBV12-1 CASSPHYQETQYF TGTGCCAGCAGCCCCCACTATCAAGAGACCCAGTACTTC
TRBD1 . TRBJ2-2 TRBV23-1 CASSQSEDRGSTGELFF TGCGCCAGCAGTCAATCAGAGGACAGGGGCAGCACCGGGGAGCTGTTTTTT
. . TRBJ1-5 TRBV28 CASSLSFHSNQPQHF TGTGCCAGCAGTTTGAGTTTTCATAGCAATCAGCCCCAGCATTTT
TRBD2 . TRBJ2-5 TRBV9 CASSARTSGSRETQYF TGTGCCAGCAGCGCCCGGACTAGCGGGAGTAGAGAGACCCAGTACTTC
. once TRBJ1-3 TRBV15 CATSRDGTSGNTIYF TGTGCCACCAGCAGAGACGGGACATCTGGAAACACCATATATTTT
TRBD2 . TRBJ2-1 TRBV7-8 CAGQRLAHTGEQFF TGTGCCGGACAAAGACTAGCGCATACCGGTGAGCAGTTCTTC
TRBD1 . TRBJ2-7 TRBV30 CAWSARDRGLYEQYF TGTGCCTGGAGTGCTCGGGACAGGGGGCTCTACGAGCAGTACTTC
TRBD2 few TRBJ2-7 TRBV10-1 CASAGTEGLAEQHYEQYF TGCGCCAGCGCCGGGACCGAGGGACTAGCGGAACAACACTACGAGCAGTACTTC
. . TRBJ2-7 TRBV9 CASSVGGSNYEQYF TGTGCCAGCAGCGTAGGAGGGAGTAACTACGAGCAGTACTTC
. . TRBJ2-7 TRBV28 CASSFSTGTPNRRGYEQYF TGTGCCAGCAGTTTTAGTACCGGGACACCCAATCGCAGGGGCTACGAGCAGTACTTC
TRBD2 . TRBJ2-1 TRBV6-6 CASSFPSGRAYNEQFF TGTGCCAGCAGTTTCCCCAGCGGGAGGGCCTACAATGAGCAGTTCTTC
. . TRBJ1-2 TRBV6-6 CASSYRGEGINGYTF TGTGCCAGCAGTTACAGGGGGGAGGGGATAAATGGCTACACCTTC
TRBD1 . TRBJ1-5 TRBV19 CASTPFRDRTYSNQPQHF TGTGCCAGTACCCCTTTCCGGGACAGGACCTATAGCAATCAGCCCCAGCATTTT
. . TRBJ1-2 TRBV9 CASSVVEGGYGYTF TGTGCCAGCAGCGTAGTAGAAGGAGGGTATGGCTACACCTTC
. . TRBJ1-6 TRBV7-2 CASTGGQGSPLHF TGTGCCAGCACTGGGGGACAAGGTTCACCCCTCCACTTT
. . TRBJ1-1 TRBV6-6 CASSYSGRNTEAFF TGTGCCAGCAGTTATTCGGGGAGGAACACTGAAGCTTTCTTT
. once TRBJ2-5 TRBV7-9 CASSLGATLQETQYF TGTGCCAGCAGCTTGGGGGCTACCCTACAGGAGACCCAGTACTTC
TRBD2 . TRBJ2-1 TRBV6-5 CASSPGTSGNNEQFF TGTGCCAGCAGTCCGGGGACTAGCGGAAACAATGAGCAGTTCTTC
TRBD2 . TRBJ2-1 TRBV27 CASESGLAGREQFF TGTGCCAGCGAATCTGGACTAGCGGGAAGGGAGCAGTTCTTC
. . TRBJ2-1 TRBV27 CASSPPSDQYNEQFF TGTGCCAGCAGTCCTCCTAGCGACCAGTACAATGAGCAGTTCTTC
TRBD1 . TRBJ2-6 TRBV10-1 CASSVTTGTGPLTGGANVLTF TGCGCCAGCAGTGTCACAACCGGGACAGGGCCTTTAACAGGTGGGGCCAACGTCCTGACTTTC